This T cell receptor beta chain originates from a study of T cell responses to AZD1222 COVID-19 vaccine. Overall study context: Timing groups of about 4 and about 12 weeks for second doses were pooled. Broader study findings: The CD4 TCRs associated with vaccination extended across spike and predominated at 160-218 and 743-854. Donor demographics were predominantly white British with a female majority; clonal diversity may be underestimated. Sampling that yielded the repertoires occurred only after the peak T cell response.

This clone was picked up a small number of times. Antigen specificity is unknown. The CDR3 sequence is 13 residues long. Trimming pared 5 bases from V and 11 bases from J, leaving 18 bases between. Germline loops: CDR1 MNHEY, CDR2 SVGEGT. The data were produced by immunoSEQ multiplex PCR, yet TCRdb's version contains in-frame clones alone and is incomplete. The repertoire holds roughly 120,000 clones, 80% to 90% seen once, with less than 10% in the top ten. This specimen was peripheral blood, taken on day 0 of AZD1222 vaccination. The clonotype was recovered from an adult in good health. The chain is built from TRBV6-2 or TRBV6-3 and TRBJ1-1, with a possible D match to TRBD1 (6 bases). CDR3 sequence reads: CASSQGRGLLAFF. The CDR3 nucleotides are TGTGCCAGCAGTCAAGGTAGGGGGTTGTTGGCTTTCTTT.